This passage covers 23 T cell receptor beta chains from one sample sequenced in a study of low-dose radiotherapy and immunotherapy resistance in tumors. Time point indicated: before trial treatment. With TRAV- and TRBV-specific primers, first-strand cDNA was made, covering the alpha and beta chains. TCR amplification ran 20 PCR cycles using constant-region and V-primer adapter primers. TCRdb used MiXCR to reprocess the reads, holding one entry per CDR3 protein. The table shows about 89,000 distinct CDR3 sequences, with just under 9.5% occurring only once. Sequences were derived from PBMCs, sampled before treatment. These receptors were taken from a male donor with prostate cancer.

The chain carries TRBV28 and TRBJ1-6; D might be TRBD1 (5 bases). Germline V gene data show CDR1 as MDHEN and CDR2 as SYDVKM. Deletions cut 7 bases from V and 7 bases from J, with 14 bases between. CDR3 length equals 14 residues. For the CDR3, the DNA is TGTGCCAGCAATCTGCAGGGACCCAATTCACCCCTCCACTTT. Translating it yields CASNLQGPNSPLHF.

This clonotype was seen more than once but under ten times. This chain uses TRBV9 with TRBJ1-4; D possibly corresponds to TRBD1 (5 bases). Germline V lookup: CDR1 SGDLS, CDR2 YYNGEE. There are 14 residues in the CDR3. V gave up 0 bases and J gave up 7 bases, with 10 bases separating them. The CDR3 loop is CASSVEGNVEKLFF. CDR3 DNA sequence: TGTGCCAGCAGCGTAGAGGGGAACGTTGAAAAACTGTTTTTT.

At least ten counts were recorded for this clonotype. The genes are TRBV12-3 or TRBV12-4 and TRBJ1-5, with D perhaps TRBD1 (5 bases). This CDR3 has 14 amino acids. CDR3 nucleotide sequence: TGTGCTACCAGACTTACAGGTGGCAATCAGCCCCAGCATTTT. Its translation is CATRLTGGNQPQHF.

This clonotype was counted many times. CDR3 in DNA: TGTGCCAGCAGGAGTTATAATTCACCCCTCCACTTT. Its protein is CASRSYNSPLHF. V and J are TRBV6-5 and TRBJ1-6; the D is unclear. Trimming took off 6 bases at V and 4 bases at J, with 4 bases between the two ends. Germline V gene lookup returns CDR1 MNHEY and CDR2 SVGAGI. The CDR3 sequence is 12 residues long.

This clonotype showed up many times. V usage is TRBV24-1 and J usage is TRBJ2-3; D not resolved. The germline CDR1 and CDR2 sequences are KGHDR and SFDVKD. The CDR3 is 16 residues long. The V and J ends lost 1 base and 0 bases respectively, with 10 bases between them. CDR3 sequence: CATSDFKGGSTDTQYF. The CDR3 DNA sequence: TGTGCCACCAGTGATTTTAAGGGCGGTAGCACAGATACGCAGTATTTT.

At least ten counts were recorded for this clonotype. This chain connects TRBV6-2 or TRBV6-3 to TRBJ2-7; D unresolved. V shed 3 bases and J shed 0 bases, with 6 bases lying between them. Germline-derived CDR1 and CDR2 are MNHEY and SVGEGT. This CDR3 is built from 13 residues. The CDR3: CASSYSTSYEQYF. The CDR3 coding sequence is TGTGCCAGCAGTTATTCTACCTCCTACGAGCAGTACTTC.

The table lists this clonotype with many counts. The rearrangement uses TRBV4-2 and TRBJ1-2; D is uncertain. Trimming took 1 base from V and 3 from J, leaving 9 bases between them. The CDR3 runs to 14 residues. CDR1 is LGHNA and CDR2 is YNFKEQ in the germline V gene. The CDR3 coding sequence is TGTGCCAGCAGCCAAGCGGGGTGGGACTATGGCTACACCTTC. Amino acid sequence: CASSQAGWDYGYTF.

The rearrangement joins TRBV7-8 to TRBJ1-2, with 10 bases aligning to TRBD1. V lost 3 bases and J lost 6; bases outside the gene matches: 1. Germline V gene data show CDR1 as SGHVS and CDR2 as FQNEAQ. The CDR3 runs to 13 residues. This CDR3 is CASSFGQGDGYTF. Here the CDR3 DNA reads TGTGCCAGCAGCTTCGGACAGGGGGATGGCTACACCTTC.

This clonotype was counted many times. The genes are TRBV30 and TRBJ2-1; 8 bases match TRBD1. With V trimmed by 4 bases and J by 9 bases, 14 bases remained unmatched. Germline-derived CDR1 and CDR2 are GTSNPN and SVGIG (reference sequence). The CDR3 contains 15 residues. The CDR3, as DNA: TGTGCCTGGACAGGGAGTGCAGGGGGCAGGGGTGAGCAGTTCTTC. Encoded protein: CAWTGSAGGRGEQFF.

This clonotype was observed at least ten times. The V and J genes are TRBV19 and TRBJ2-3; maybe TRBD2 (6 bases). Germline assignment: CDR1 LNHDA and CDR2 SQIVND (reference sequence). The V and J ends lost 6 bases and 3 bases respectively, with 16 bases between them. This CDR3 spans 15 amino acids. The CDR3 loop reads CASRESGVRTDTQYF. CDR3 coding DNA: TGTGCCAGTAGAGAATCGGGAGTGAGGACAGATACGCAGTATTTT. The full variable domain, rest sourced from reference TRBV19 and TRBJ2-3, is DGGITQSPKYLFRKEGQNVTLSCEQNLNHDAMYWYRQDPGQGLRLIYYSQIVNDFQKGDIAEGYSVSREKKESFPLTVTSAQKNPTAFYLCASRESGVRTDTQYFGPGTRLTVL.

In this sample, this clonotype turned up many times. The genes are TRBV6-2 or TRBV6-3 and TRBJ2-2; D might be TRBD1 or TRBD2, each matching 5 bases. Per the germline V gene, CDR1 is MNHEY and CDR2 is SVGEGT. This CDR3 region has 15 residues. Trimming shortened V by 5 bases and J by 4 bases, and 14 bases separated the two germline ends. The CDR3 here is CASSEGTRVTGELFF. The CDR3 coding sequence is TGTGCCAGCAGTGAGGGGACGAGGGTCACCGGGGAGCTGTTTTTT.

This clonotype was detected many times. The gene calls are TRBV28 and TRBJ1-5; 7 bases are shared with TRBD1. V lost 4 bases to trimming and J lost 0 bases; unmatched junction nucleotides: 3. This CDR3 spans 15 amino acids. In germline, CDR1 is MDHEN, CDR2 SYDVKM. CDR3 region: CASSSQGNSNQPQHF. The CDR3, as DNA: TGTGCCAGCAGTTCACAGGGGAATAGCAATCAGCCCCAGCATTTT.

This clonotype was seen at least ten times. The chain joins TRBV15 to TRBJ1-1; TRBD1 is a possible D gene (5 bases). The CDR3 runs 12 residues. Per the germline V gene, CDR1 is LNHNV and CDR2 is YYDKDF (reference sequence). Between the trimmed V and J ends, which lost 8 bases and 4 bases, there was a span of 11 bases. The CDR3, as DNA: TGTGCCACCCGACAGTCCAGCACTGAAGCTTTCTTT. Protein product: CATRQSSTEAFF.

This clonotype turned up a few times. J is TRBJ2-7 and V is TRBV27; 9 bases fit TRBD1. Germline values: CDR1 MNHEY, CDR2 SMNVEV (reference sequence). With V trimmed by 1 base and J by 2 bases, 6 bases remained unmatched. There are 16 residues in the CDR3. The CDR3 here is CASSLYLGTGTYEQYF. In DNA form, the CDR3 reads TGTGCCAGCAGTTTATATTTAGGGACAGGGACCTACGAGCAGTACTTC.

At least ten counts were recorded for this clonotype. The chain couples TRBV5-1 to TRBJ2-3; D uncertain. Germline V gives CDR1 SGHRS, CDR2 YFSETQ. The CDR3 sequence is 15 residues long. V lost 1 base, J lost 4 bases, and 13 bases lay in between. The DNA for the CDR3 is TGCGCCAGCAGCTTGATGAGTTCCTTACCAGATACGCAGTATTTT. It translates to CASSLMSSLPDTQYF.

Ten or more counts support this clonotype. The chain joins TRBV28 to TRBJ2-2; 8 bases agree with TRBD1. The length of the CDR3 is 16 residues. Germline loops: CDR1 MDHEN, CDR2 SYDVKM. Trimming removed 6 bases from V and 5 bases from J; junction bases left unmatched: 11. CDR3 bases: TGTGCCAGCAGGGAGCCTCGGACAGGGAGAACCGGGGAGCTGTTTTTT. Translation: CASREPRTGRTGELFF.

This clonotype was recorded at least ten times. V is TRBV28 and J is TRBJ2-7, with D unresolved. CDR1 MDHEN and CDR2 SYDVKM come from the germline V gene. The CDR3 spans 11 residues. Trimming left V 6 bases short and J 2 bases short, with 5 bases between. This CDR3 reads CASSRPYEQYF. Here the CDR3 DNA reads TGTGCCAGCAGCCGCCCCTACGAGCAGTACTTC. The full variable domain, with the rest looked up from reference TRBV28 and TRBJ2-7, is DVKVTQSSRYLVKRTGEKVFLECVQDMDHENMFWYRQDPGLGLRLIYFSYDVKMKEKGDIPEGYSVSREKKERFSLILESASTNQTSMYLCASSRPYEQYFGPGTRLTVT.

There are a few counts of this clonotype. The rearrangement links TRBV27 to TRBJ1-4; 7 bases line up with TRBD1. Losses at the gene ends were 3 bases for V and 14 bases for J; bases not matched to a gene: 6. CDR3 length: 12 amino acids. From germline, CDR1 is MNHEY and CDR2 SMNVEV (reference sequence). The CDR3 bases are TGTGCCAGCAGTTTTACCCGGACAGGCCTGTTTTTT. Translated: CASSFTRTGLFF. Combining the CDR3 with reference TRBV27 and TRBJ1-4 gives the whole variable domain EAQVTQNPRYLITVTGKKLTVTCSQNMNHEYMSWYRQDPGLGLRQIYYSMNVEVTDKGDVPEGYKVSRKEKRNFPLILESPSPNQTSLYFCASSFTRTGLFFGSGTQLSVL.

This clonotype has ten or more counts. At one end, the junction sequence differs from germline, possibly due to a read error. The chain employs TRBV29-1 and TRBJ2-2; perhaps D is TRBD1 or TRBD2 (6 bases each). This CDR3 region has 15 residues. The germline V gene encodes CDR1 SQVTM and CDR2 ANQGSEA. CDR3 sequence: CSVEAGGGDTGELFF. CDR3 nucleotides: TGCAGCGTAGAAGCCGGGGGCGGTGACACCGGGGAGCTGTTTTTT.

This clonotype was seen many times. The rearrangement links TRBV9 to TRBJ2-1, with 7 bases aligning to TRBD2. The germline V gene has CDR1 SGDLS and CDR2 YYNGEE. J gave up 7 bases and V 1 base, and 8 bases lay outside the gene matches. The CDR3 is 15 residues long. The CDR3 spells CASSVSAGAQNEQFF. Written as DNA, the CDR3 is TGTGCCAGCAGCGTATCTGCGGGAGCTCAGAATGAGCAGTTCTTC.

This clonotype was detected ten times or more. V is TRBV28 and J is TRBJ1-5; 7 bases are a match to TRBD1. The CDR3 is made up of 15 amino acids. The junction had 5 bases not matched to a gene; V was cut back by 4 bases and J by 2 bases. Germline V CDR1 and CDR2: MDHEN, SYDVKM. CDR3: CASSSLGQGNQPQHF. The CDR3 coding sequence is TGTGCCAGCAGTTCCCTCGGACAGGGCAATCAGCCCCAGCATTTT.

The rearrangement joins TRBV9 to TRBJ2-1; D tentatively fits TRBD1 or TRBD2 (5 bases each). This CDR3 spans 19 amino acids. Germline CDR1 is SGDLS and CDR2 is YYNGEE. The ends were cut back, 4 bases at V and 0 bases at J, with 23 bases in the middle. This CDR3 reads CASSPGRDAKENSYNEQFF. CDR3 bases: TGTGCCAGCAGCCCCGGACGGGACGCAAAAGAAAACTCCTACAATGAGCAGTTCTTC.

In this sample, this clonotype turned up many times. The rearrangement joins TRBV20-1 to TRBJ2-7; 7 bases fit TRBD1. Looked up from germline, CDR1 is DFQATT and CDR2 is SNEGSKA (reference sequence). The CDR3 totals 13 residues. Trimming at V came to 0 bases and at J to 4 bases, leaving 3 bases not matched to a gene. DNA for the CDR3: TGCAGTGCTAGAGATCACAGGGGTTACGAGCAGTACTTC. It encodes CSARDHRGYEQYF.